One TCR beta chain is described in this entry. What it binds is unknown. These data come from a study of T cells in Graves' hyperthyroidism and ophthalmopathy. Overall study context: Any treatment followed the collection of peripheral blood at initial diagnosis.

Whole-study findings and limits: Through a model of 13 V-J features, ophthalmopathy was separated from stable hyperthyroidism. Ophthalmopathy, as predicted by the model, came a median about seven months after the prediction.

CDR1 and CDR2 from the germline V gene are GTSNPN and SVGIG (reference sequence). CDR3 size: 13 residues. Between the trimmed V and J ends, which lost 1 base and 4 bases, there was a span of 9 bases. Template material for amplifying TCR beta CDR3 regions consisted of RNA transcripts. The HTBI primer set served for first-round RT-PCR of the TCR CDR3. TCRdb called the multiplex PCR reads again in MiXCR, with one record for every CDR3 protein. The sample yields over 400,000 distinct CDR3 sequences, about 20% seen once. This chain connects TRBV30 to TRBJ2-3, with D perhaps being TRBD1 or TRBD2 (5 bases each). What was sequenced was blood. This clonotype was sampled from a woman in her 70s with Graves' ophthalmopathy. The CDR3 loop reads CAWSAGRADTQYF. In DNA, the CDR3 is TGTGCCTGGAGTGCGGGACGTGCAGATACGCAGTATTTT.